This passage covers 32 T cell receptor beta chains from one sample sequenced in a study of blood T cell repertoires in COVID-19. TCRdb keeps only in-frame clones here, not all; method: immunoSEQ multiplex PCR. The sample yields 130,000 to 150,000 clones, 80% seen once. Sequencing used peripheral blood. These receptors were collected from a man aged 55 to 70 with active or convalescent COVID-19.

This clone has more than one count but fewer than ten. The chain carries TRBV2 and TRBJ1-1, with D possibly TRBD1 on 5 matching bases. The CDR3 is made up of 17 amino acids. The V end lost 3 bases, the J end lost 1 base, and 18 bases lay between the germline ends. Germline assignment: CDR1 SNHLY and CDR2 FYNNEI. CDR3 region: CASSEKLPPGGNTEAFF. The CDR3 DNA follows: TGTGCCAGCAGTGAGAAGCTCCCTCCCGGGGGGAACACTGAAGCTTTCTTT. Filled out from reference TRBV2 and TRBJ1-1, the complete variable domain reads EPEVTQTPSHQVTQMGQEVILRCVPISNHLYFYWYRQILGQKVEFLVSFYNNEISEKSEIFDDQFSVERPDGSNFTLKIRSTKLEDSAMYFCASSEKLPPGGNTEAFFGQGTRLTVV.

The CDR3 nucleotides are TGTGCCAGCAGCCGAACTAGCGGGTATTACAATGAGCAGTTCTTC. This encodes CASSRTSGYYNEQFF. The chain joins TRBV7-9 to TRBJ2-1; the match to TRBD2 covers 9 bases. The ends lost 5 bases at V and 4 bases at J; junction bases unmatched: 6. Germline CDR1 and CDR2: SEHNR and FQNEAQ (reference sequence). The length of the CDR3 is 15 residues.

The chain combines TRBV15 with TRBJ2-3, with D tentatively TRBD2 (5 bases). V lost 1 base and J lost 4, with 9 bases in between. CDR3 length: 14 amino acids. CDR1 and CDR2 from the germline V gene are LNHNV and YYDKDF (reference sequence). The CDR3 protein is CATSRGGQADTQYF. CDR3 DNA sequence: TGTGCCACCAGCAGAGGCGGGCAGGCAGATACGCAGTATTTT. Filled out from reference TRBV15 and TRBJ2-3, the complete variable domain reads DAMVIQNPRYQVTQFGKPVTLSCSQTLNHNVMYWYQQKSSQAPKLLFHYYDKDFNNEADTPDNFQSRRPNTSFCFLDIRSPGLGDTAMYLCATSRGGQADTQYFGPGTRLTVL.

This clone was seen just once. The rearrangement links TRBV2 to TRBJ1-2, with TRBD1 matching over 7 bases. The trim removed 4 bases at V and 7 bases at J, leaving 12 bases unmatched. CDR1 is SNHLY and CDR2 is FYNNEI in the germline V gene. The CDR3 extends over 15 amino acids. Here the CDR3 DNA reads TGTGCCAGCAGTGTAAAGACAGGGATCGAAAGTGGCTACACCTTC. Translated, it gives CASSVKTGIESGYTF.

V usage is TRBV7-8 and J usage is TRBJ1-5, with D possibly being TRBD1 (5 bases). The CDR3 spans 14 residues. From germline, CDR1 is SGHVS and CDR2 FQNEAQ. Trimming pared 5 bases from V and 5 bases from J, leaving 13 bases between. The CDR3 loop reads CASSLIQGDQPQHF. CDR3 in DNA: TGTGCCAGCAGCCTTATTCAGGGCGATCAGCCCCAGCATTTT.

The chain carries TRBV28 and TRBJ1-2; D is undetermined. Trimming pared 6 bases from V and 6 bases from J, leaving 14 bases between. The germline gives CDR1 MDHEN, CDR2 SYDVKM. The CDR3 is made up of 13 amino acids. The CDR3 is CASSEHGGNGYTF. CDR3 DNA sequence: TGTGCCAGCAGCGAGCACGGAGGCAATGGCTACACCTTC.

This chain uses TRBV11-2 with TRBJ1-4; TRBD1 matches 8 bases. CDR1 is SGHAT, CDR2 FQNNGV, per germline. Trimming at V came to 4 bases and at J to 11 bases, leaving 9 bases not matched to a gene. This CDR3 comprises 14 residues. CDR3 sequence (DNA): TGTGCCAGCAGCTCCTACGGACAGGGTGGGAAACTGTTTTTT. It codes for CASSSYGQGGKLFF.

The sample holds many counts of this clone. The rearrangement joins TRBV29-1 to TRBJ2-3, with D hard to call. Germline CDR1 is SQVTM and CDR2 is ANQGSEA. The CDR3 loop spans 13 amino acids. Trimming cost V 4 bases and J 1 base, with 9 bases left between them. CDR3 sequence (DNA): TGCAGCGTTGCCCAGGTGGGCACAGATACGCAGTATTTT. This sequence encodes CSVAQVGTDTQYF.

The J gene is TRBJ2-3, the V gene TRBV5-4; 11 nucleotides line up with TRBD1. CDR1 is SGHNT, CDR2 YYREEE, per germline (reference sequence). The CDR3 totals 16 residues. The junction had 9 bases not matched to a gene; V was cut back by 5 bases and J by 4 bases. This CDR3 is CASSFPGTGGPDTQYF. The CDR3 region has the DNA TGTGCCAGCAGTTTCCCCGGGACAGGGGGGCCAGATACGCAGTATTTT.

This clone was seen only a few times. The chain joins TRBV6-5 to TRBJ2-2; no clear D. The CDR3 length is 14 residues. Germline assignment: CDR1 MNHEY and CDR2 SVGAGI. Trimming left V 3 bases short and J 1 base short, with 6 bases between. The DNA for the CDR3 is TGTGCCAGCAGTTATGGCATGAACACCGGGGAGCTGTTTTTT. This encodes CASSYGMNTGELFF.

The rearrangement links TRBV28 to TRBJ2-7, with TRBD2 identical over 12 bases. The CDR3 runs to 15 residues. The V gene end was trimmed by 7 bases and the J gene end by 7 bases; junction bases not matched to a gene: 11. Germline assignment: CDR1 MDHEN and CDR2 SYDVKM. The CDR3 nucleotides are TGTGCCAGCAAGGGGGCGACTAGCGGGAGTAGGGAGCAGTACTTC. As protein: CASKGATSGSREQYF. Supplemented by reference TRBV28 and TRBJ2-7, the full variable domain reads DVKVTQSSRYLVKRTGEKVFLECVQDMDHENMFWYRQDPGLGLRLIYFSYDVKMKEKGDIPEGYSVSREKKERFSLILESASTNQTSMYLCASKGATSGSREQYFGPGTRLTVT.

In this sample, this clone turned up a few times. The rearrangement links TRBV6-4 to TRBJ2-7; 11 bases are a match to TRBD2. J lost 5 bases, V lost 10 bases, and 10 bases had no gene match. The germline gives CDR1 MRHNA, CDR2 SNTAGT. This CDR3 has 14 amino acids. CDR3 coding DNA: TGTGCCATAACTGGGACTAGCGGAGGCAACGAGCAGTACTTC. It yields the protein CAITGTSGGNEQYF.

V usage is TRBV6-5 and J usage is TRBJ1-5; no clear D gene. Germline CDR1 is MNHEY and CDR2 is SVGAGI. The CDR3 runs 15 residues. Trimming removed 2 bases at V and 5 bases at J, with 13 bases between. CDR3 sequence reads: CASSYRTPVDQPQHF. As DNA, the CDR3 is TGTGCCAGCAGTTACCGGACTCCTGTAGATCAGCCCCAGCATTTT.

The chain couples TRBV5-1 to TRBJ2-3, with D possibly being TRBD2 (5 bases). V was clipped by 4 bases and J by 1 base, with 13 bases between them. This CDR3 has 15 residues. CDR1 is SGHRS, CDR2 YFSETQ, per germline. As DNA, the CDR3 is TGCGCCAGCAGCCCGACCCCGCGGGGCACAGATACGCAGTATTTT. Its translation is CASSPTPRGTDTQYF. Full variable domain (remainder filled in from reference TRBV5-1 and TRBJ2-3): KAGVTQTPRYLIKTRGQQVTLSCSPISGHRSVSWYQQTPGQGLQFLFEYFSETQRNKGNFPGRFSGRQFSNSRSEMNVSTLELGDSALYLCASSPTPRGTDTQYFGPGTRLTVL.

The J gene is TRBJ2-7, the V gene TRBV7-2; 9 bases align to TRBD1. CDR1 is SGHTA, CDR2 FQGNSA, per germline. This CDR3 comprises 15 residues. Germline trimming cut 2 bases from V and 5 bases from J; bases unmatched to any gene: 7. In nucleotides, the CDR3 is TGTGCCAGCAGCTTACAAAACAGGGGGCAAGACGAGCAGTACTTC. Its protein is CASSLQNRGQDEQYF. The full variable domain, with the rest looked up from reference TRBV7-2 and TRBJ2-7, is GAGVSQSPSNKVTEKGKDVELRCDPISGHTALYWYRQSLGQGLEFLIYFQGNSAPDKSGLPSDRFSAERTGGSVSTLTIQRTQQEDSAVYLCASSLQNRGQDEQYFGPGTRLTVT.

The gene calls are TRBV18 and TRBJ2-5; a weak D match, TRBD2 (5 bases). Germline V gene lookup returns CDR1 KGHSH and CDR2 LQKENI. V was cut by 6 bases and J by 3 bases, with 23 bases left in between. The CDR3 extends over 17 amino acids. CDR3 sequence: CASSPVLRGRNKETQYF. DNA of the CDR3: TGTGCCAGCTCCCCCGTCTTACGGGGTCGAAATAAAGAGACCCAGTACTTC.

The sample holds a few counts of this clone. The chain uses TRBV7-8 and TRBJ1-5, with 9 bases matching TRBD1. The trim removed 2 bases at V and 1 base at J, leaving 3 bases unmatched. The CDR3 sequence is 16 residues long. Germline CDR1 SGHVS, CDR2 FQNEAQ. CDR3 DNA sequence: TGTGCCAGCAGCTTAACAGGGGGCTTGAGCAATCAGCCCCAGCATTTT. It encodes CASSLTGGLSNQPQHF. Combining the CDR3 with reference TRBV7-8 and TRBJ1-5 gives the whole variable domain GAGVSQSPRYKVAKRGQDVALRCDPISGHVSLFWYQQALGQGPEFLTYFQNEAQLDKSGLPSDRFFAERPEGSVSTLKIQRTQQEDSAVYLCASSLTGGLSNQPQHFGDGTRLSIL.

This sequence joins TRBV10-3 and TRBJ1-2; a weak D match, TRBD1 (5 bases). Germline V gene lookup returns CDR1 ENHRY and CDR2 SYGVKD. The CDR3 spans 14 residues. Trimming stripped 3 bases from V and 0 bases from J, with 8 bases between. The DNA for the CDR3 is TGTGCCATCAGTGATAAACAGGCTAACTATGGCTACACCTTC. This gives the protein CAISDKQANYGYTF.

The chain joins TRBV5-1 to TRBJ1-2, with D possibly being TRBD1 (5 bases). V was trimmed by 5 bases and J by 8 bases, leaving 16 bases between them. This CDR3 comprises 13 residues. Per germline, CDR1 SGHRS and CDR2 YFSETQ. The CDR3 protein is CASREGRQRGYTF. The CDR3 bases are TGCGCCAGCAGGGAGGGACGCCAGAGGGGCTACACCTTC. Variable domain in full (rest from reference TRBV5-1 and TRBJ1-2): KAGVTQTPRYLIKTRGQQVTLSCSPISGHRSVSWYQQTPGQGLQFLFEYFSETQRNKGNFPGRFSGRQFSNSRSEMNVSTLELGDSALYLCASREGRQRGYTFGSGTRLTVV.

This chain's CDR3 is CSAMDDRDQYF. The CDR3 bases are TGCAGTGCTATGGATGACAGGGACCAGTACTTC. The V call is TRBV20-1, the J call TRBJ2-7; TRBD1 aligns across 7 bases. The trim removed 4 bases at V and 10 bases at J, leaving 7 bases unmatched. CDR3 length: 11 residues. Per germline, CDR1 DFQATT and CDR2 SNEGSKA (reference sequence).

V is TRBV27 and J is TRBJ2-7; 9 nucleotides match TRBD1. The germline V gene has CDR1 MNHEY and CDR2 SMNVEV (reference sequence). V lost 3 bases, J lost 4 bases, and 1 base stayed unmatched. The CDR3 loop spans 13 amino acids. The CDR3 sequence is CASSFGTGYEQYF. Here the CDR3 DNA reads TGTGCCAGCAGTTTTGGGACAGGGTACGAGCAGTACTTC.

This chain uses TRBV11-3 with TRBJ1-6; D might be TRBD1 (5 bases). The CDR3 runs 13 residues. Germline CDR1 reads SGHNT; CDR2 reads YENEEA. Trimming pared 5 bases from V and 7 bases from J, leaving 9 bases between. The CDR3 is CASSRQSNSPLHF. The DNA for the CDR3 is TGTGCCAGCAGCCGACAGTCCAATTCACCCCTCCACTTT. The full variable domain, completed using reference TRBV11-3 and TRBJ1-6, is EAGVVQSPRYKIIEKKQPVAFWCNPISGHNTLYWYLQNLGQGPELLIRYENEEAVDDSQLPKDRFSAERLKGVDSTLKIQPAELGDSAVYLCASSRQSNSPLHFGNGTRLTVT.

V is TRBV11-2 and J is TRBJ2-1, with a possible D match to TRBD1 (6 bases). Germline lookup yields CDR1 SGHAT and CDR2 FQNNGV. This CDR3 contains 13 residues. Trimming stripped 5 bases from V and 5 bases from J, with 10 bases between. CDR3 amino acids: CASSRRDNNEQFF. The CDR3 coding sequence is TGTGCCAGCAGCCGACGGGACAACAATGAGCAGTTCTTC.

The chain employs TRBV28 and TRBJ1-1, with D maybe TRBD1 (5 bases). The CDR3 spans 15 residues. The V end lost 3 bases, the J end lost 3 bases, and 14 bases lay between the germline ends. CDR1 is MDHEN, CDR2 SYDVKM, per germline. The CDR3 nucleotides are TGTGCCAGCAGTTTGGTAGGGGTTGTAGACACTGAAGCTTTCTTT. Protein: CASSLVGVVDTEAFF.

The V call is TRBV7-3, the J call TRBJ2-5; 13 bases match TRBD2. CDR1 is SGHTA, CDR2 FQGTGA, per germline. The length of the CDR3 is 18 residues. With 1 base clipped from V and 1 base from J, the junction kept 6 bases outside the gene matches. As DNA, the CDR3 is TGTGCCAGCAGCTTAAGACTAGCGGGAGGACCTTCCCAAGAGACCCAGTACTTC. Its translation: CASSLRLAGGPSQETQYF. Looking up the rest from reference TRBV7-3 and TRBJ2-5 gives the full variable domain: GAGVSQTPSNKVTEKGKYVELRCDPISGHTALYWYRQSLGQGPEFLIYFQGTGAADDSGLPNDRFFAVRPEGSVSTLKIQRTERGDSAVYLCASSLRLAGGPSQETQYFGPGTRLLVL.

The rearrangement uses TRBV4-1 and TRBJ2-1; 9 nucleotides align to TRBD2. Germline V CDR1 and CDR2: MGHRA, YSYEKL. This CDR3 contains 17 residues. Trimming at V came to 4 bases and at J to 10 bases, leaving 17 bases not matched to a gene. CDR3 sequence: CASSPTRGRAPGAEQFF. CDR3 nucleotide sequence: TGCGCCAGCAGCCCTACTCGCGGGAGGGCCCCAGGAGCCGAGCAGTTCTTC.

This clone appeared a single time. The chain's CDR3 is CASTERGGNQPQHF. CDR3 nucleotides: TGTGCCAGCACCGAGCGAGGTGGAAATCAGCCCCAGCATTTT. This chain links TRBV2 with TRBJ1-5, with unresolved D. The CDR3 loop spans 14 amino acids. V lost 7 bases and J lost 4, with 14 bases in between. Germline V gives CDR1 SNHLY, CDR2 FYNNEI.

The chain employs TRBV28 and TRBJ1-5, with D tentatively TRBD1 (6 bases). The germline gives CDR1 MDHEN, CDR2 SYDVKM. V was shortened by 6 bases and J by 5 bases, with 14 bases between the two germline ends. The CDR3 consists of 14 residues. The CDR3 loop reads CASRGQSSHQPQHF. The CDR3 coding sequence is TGTGCCAGCAGAGGACAGTCCTCCCATCAGCCCCAGCATTTT.

V and J are TRBV7-8 and TRBJ1-6, with D hard to call. The CDR3 totals 13 residues. The ends were cut back, 2 bases at V and 7 bases at J, with 6 bases in the middle. The germline V gene has CDR1 SGHVS and CDR2 FQNEAQ. Here the CDR3 reads CASSLHGNSPLHF. As DNA, the CDR3 is TGTGCCAGCAGCTTACACGGGAATTCACCCCTCCACTTT.

The chain links TRBV3-1 (or the pseudogene TRBV3-2) to TRBJ1-2; D possibly corresponds to TRBD1 (6 bases). Trimming removed 5 bases from V and 2 bases from J, with 12 bases in between. The CDR3 extends over 14 amino acids. Germline CDR1 and CDR2: LGHDT and YNNKEL (reference sequence). The CDR3 is CASSGHRVNYGYTF. In DNA form, the CDR3 reads TGTGCCAGCAGCGGACACAGGGTAAACTATGGCTACACCTTC.

This clone appeared once. The genes are TRBV6-4 and TRBJ2-1; 10 bases fit TRBD2. The J segment lost 10 bases and the V segment lost 6 bases, leaving 15 bases of the junction unmatched. The CDR3 is 16 residues long. Germline CDR1 is MRHNA and CDR2 is SNTAGT. The CDR3 reads CASSRSASGRGEEQFF. DNA for the CDR3: TGTGCCAGCAGCCGCTCGGCTAGCGGGAGAGGAGAAGAGCAGTTCTTC.

The chain combines TRBV4-1 with TRBJ2-1; D possibly corresponds to TRBD2 (6 bases). The CDR3 sequence is 18 residues long. V gave up 4 bases and J gave up 9 bases, with 28 bases separating them. Germline-derived CDR1 and CDR2 are MGHRA and YSYEKL. The CDR3 loop is CASSPGPLQRVPRGEQFF. As DNA, the CDR3 is TGCGCCAGCAGCCCCGGGCCCCTCCAGCGGGTCCCTAGAGGTGAGCAGTTCTTC.